This entry is about one T cell receptor (beta chain). Its antigen is currently unknown. A second about 7 to 11 cycle PCR used barcoded and J-beta primers. TCRdb fed the 5' RACE reads into MiXCR, producing one record per CDR3 protein. The sample shows around 1.5 million distinct CDR3 sequences, 35% to 45% of them seen only once. This record comes from a study of blood T cells in healthy people across ages. Study-wide results and caveats: Age advanced and TCR beta diversity per million T cells fell, roughly linearly.

With 2 bases removed from V and 0 bases from J, the gap between germline ends came to 8 bases. The germline CDR1 and CDR2 sequences are GTSNPN and SVGIG (reference sequence). The CDR3 is 14 amino acids. The study drew donors from healthy Caucasian individuals in Russia aged roughly 6 to 90. Every sample had a minimum of 6.5 million PBMCs isolated. Sequenced input: blood. This sequence was found in a woman aged 18-35 years in good health. The chain recombines TRBV30 with TRBJ2-1; D uncertain. The CDR3 region has the DNA TGTGCCTGGAGTAGCGAAGCCTCCTACAATGAGCAGTTCTTC. It yields the protein CAWSSEASYNEQFF.